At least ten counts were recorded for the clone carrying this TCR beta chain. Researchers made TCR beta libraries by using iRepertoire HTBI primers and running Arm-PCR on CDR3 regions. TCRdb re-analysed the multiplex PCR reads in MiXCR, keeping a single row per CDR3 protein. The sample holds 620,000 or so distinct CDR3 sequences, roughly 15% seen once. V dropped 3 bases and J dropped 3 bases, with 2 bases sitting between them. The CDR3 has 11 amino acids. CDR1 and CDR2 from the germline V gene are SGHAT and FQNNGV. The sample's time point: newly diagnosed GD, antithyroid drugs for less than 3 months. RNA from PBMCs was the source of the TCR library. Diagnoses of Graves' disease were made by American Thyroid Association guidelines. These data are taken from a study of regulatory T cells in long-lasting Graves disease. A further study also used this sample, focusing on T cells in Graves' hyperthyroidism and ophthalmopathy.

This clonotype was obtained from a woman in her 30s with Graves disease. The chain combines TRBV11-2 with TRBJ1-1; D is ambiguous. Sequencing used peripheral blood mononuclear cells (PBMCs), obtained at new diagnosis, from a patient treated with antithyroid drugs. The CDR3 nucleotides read TGTGCCAGCAGCTTGCACACTGAAGCTTTCTTT. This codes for CASSLHTEAFF.